This T cell receptor beta chain emerged from a study of blood T cell repertoires in COVID-19. Germline-derived CDR1 and CDR2 are SGHTA and FQGNSA. The CDR3 has 13 residues. V lost 5 bases and J lost 5, with 9 bases in between. Profiled with immunoSEQ multiplex PCR; TCRdb holds only in-frame clones, not every one. The sample lists 38,000 or so clones, roughly four fifths occurring once. Material: peripheral blood. The receptor comes from a human donor in a cohort sampled during active or convalescent COVID-19. The donor label of this sample is uncertain. The rearrangement links TRBV7-2 to TRBJ2-2, with D perhaps TRBD1 (6 bases). Here the CDR3 DNA reads TGTGCCAGCAGCGAACAGGGAACCGGGGAGCTGTTTTTT. As protein: CASSEQGTGELFF.